These 23 T cell receptor beta chains were all obtained from the same sample, sequenced in a study of CD8+ T cells in alopecia areata. cDNA serving as the sequencing template came from extracted, reverse transcribed RNA. Using immunoSEQ multiplex PCR, the repertoire was profiled, and TCRdb retains in-frame clones only, with some absent. The sample shows around 97,000 clones, under 90% of them seen only once. Treatment meaning: oral pan-JAK inhibitor, 5-10 mg twice daily. Here the sequenced sample was CD8+ T cells sorted from blood, taken at approximately week 30, from a patient treated with tofacitinib. The receptors stem from a human donor with alopecia areata.

The chain employs TRBV6-1 and TRBJ2-4; D possibly corresponds to TRBD1 (5 bases). The ends were cut back, 7 bases at V and 0 bases at J, with 7 bases in the middle. Per the germline V gene, CDR1 is MNHNS and CDR2 is SASEGT. This CDR3 spans 13 amino acids. The CDR3 region has the DNA TGTGCCAGCACTGACAGAGCCAAAAACATTCAGTACTTC. Its translation: CASTDRAKNIQYF.

The chain employs TRBV19 and TRBJ2-7; tentatively, D is TRBD1 or TRBD2 (5 bases each). Germline lookup yields CDR1 LNHDA and CDR2 SQIVND (reference sequence). V lost 3 bases to trimming and J lost 3 bases, with 21 bases between them. The CDR3 extends over 17 amino acids. CDR3 DNA: TGTGCCAGTAGTATCCTCGGGGAGAGGGGCCGCTACTACGAGCAGTACTTC. It codes for CASSILGERGRYYEQYF. The whole variable domain, filled in from reference TRBV19 and TRBJ2-7, reads DGGITQSPKYLFRKEGQNVTLSCEQNLNHDAMYWYRQDPGQGLRLIYYSQIVNDFQKGDIAEGYSVSREKKESFPLTVTSAQKNPTAFYLCASSILGERGRYYEQYFGPGTRLTVT.

The CDR3 here is CASSERTGGRDEQFF. In DNA, the CDR3 is TGTGCCAGCAGCGAGAGGACAGGGGGCCGGGATGAGCAGTTCTTC. This sequence joins TRBV7-3 and TRBJ2-1; TRBD1 agrees at 11 bases. The J segment lost 8 bases and the V segment lost 5 bases, leaving 8 bases of the junction unmatched. CDR1 and CDR2 (germline): SGHTA, FQGTGA. The length of the CDR3 is 15 residues.

The chain is built from TRBV7-6 and TRBJ2-3; D possibly corresponds to TRBD1 (5 bases). Between the trimmed V and J ends, which lost 3 bases and 0 bases, there was a span of 13 bases. Germline CDR1 SGHVS, CDR2 FNYEAQ. CDR3 length: 16 residues. The CDR3 DNA reads TGTGCCAGCAGCTTGAGGACATCTTCTAGCACAGATACGCAGTATTTT. Translated: CASSLRTSSSTDTQYF.

This clone was picked up one time. The chain joins TRBV7-9 to TRBJ2-7; D is ambiguous. Germline CDR1 SEHNR, CDR2 FQNEAQ (reference sequence). The CDR3 covers 13 residues. V was trimmed by 3 bases and J by 2 bases, leaving 8 bases between them. The DNA of the CDR3 is TGTGCCAGCAGCTTTTCACAAGCCTACGAGCAGTACTTC. Protein sequence: CASSFSQAYEQYF.

J is TRBJ2-2 and V is TRBV18, with D possibly matching TRBD2 (6 bases). Trimming left V 3 bases short and J 2 bases short, with 19 bases between. The CDR3 is 18 residues long. Germline assignment: CDR1 KGHSH and CDR2 LQKENI. The CDR3 region has the DNA TGTGCCAGCTCACCCCCAGGGACGGACTACCTCAACACCGGGGAGCTGTTTTTT. Translating it yields CASSPPGTDYLNTGELFF.

The chain carries TRBV7-9 and TRBJ1-1, with D possibly TRBD1 on 5 matching bases. The CDR3 extends over 13 amino acids. CDR1 and CDR2 (germline): SEHNR, FQNEAQ (reference sequence). V lost 4 bases, J lost 1 base, and 7 bases lay in between. CDR3 in DNA: TGTGCCAGCAGCTCCACAGGGAACACTGAAGCTTTCTTT. This sequence encodes CASSSTGNTEAFF.

The rearrangement joins TRBV10-2 to TRBJ1-5, with D perhaps TRBD1 (5 bases). The germline V gene encodes CDR1 WSHSY and CDR2 SAAADI. Trimming left V 9 bases short and J 0 bases short, with 15 bases between. There are 15 residues in the CDR3. CDR3 bases: TGCGCCAGTTTGGACATTTCATATAGCAATCAGCCCCAGCATTTT. Its protein is CASLDISYSNQPQHF.

This clone was observed once. This sequence joins TRBV27 and TRBJ2-1, with D perhaps matching TRBD2 (6 bases). Germline-derived CDR1 and CDR2 are MNHEY and SMNVEV (reference sequence). Trimming cost V 6 bases and J 8 bases, with 20 bases left between them. This CDR3 is 15 amino acids long. This CDR3 is CASSAYSGPFYEQFF. The DNA of the CDR3 is TGTGCCAGCAGCGCATATAGCGGCCCCTTTTATGAGCAGTTCTTC.

The V gene is TRBV4-1, the J gene TRBJ1-1, with no clear D. The CDR3 spans 14 residues. CDR1 is MGHRA, CDR2 YSYEKL, per germline. Trimming took off 0 bases at V and 8 bases at J, with 13 bases between the two ends. Here the CDR3 reads CASSQDPSWLEAFF. The CDR3 bases are TGCGCCAGCAGCCAAGACCCCTCCTGGCTAGAAGCTTTCTTT.

The genes are TRBV10-1 and TRBJ2-1; TRBD2 aligns across 7 bases. Losses at the gene ends were 4 bases for V and 4 bases for J; bases not matched to a gene: 19. This CDR3 is built from 19 residues. Per germline, CDR1 WNHNN and CDR2 SYGVQD (reference sequence). The CDR3 here is CASSGPLTSTGGSYNEQFF. In DNA form, the CDR3 reads TGCGCCAGCAGTGGGCCTTTAACCTCAACGGGAGGTTCTTACAATGAGCAGTTCTTC.

The chain couples TRBV5-1 to TRBJ1-2, with 7 positions matching TRBD1. With V trimmed by 3 bases and J by 6 bases, 5 bases remained unmatched. CDR3 size: 13 residues. Germline CDR1 is SGHRS and CDR2 is YFSETQ. This CDR3 reads CASSSTGDDGYTF. CDR3 coding DNA: TGCGCCAGCAGCTCCACAGGGGACGATGGCTACACCTTC.

V is TRBV27 and J is TRBJ2-1; TRBD2 matches 7 bases. Trimming at V came to 4 bases and at J to 7 bases, leaving 1 base not matched to a gene. Germline values: CDR1 MNHEY, CDR2 SMNVEV (reference sequence). This CDR3 is built from 12 residues. CDR3 region: CASSWGGNEQFF. CDR3 DNA: TGTGCCAGCAGTTGGGGGGGTAATGAGCAGTTCTTC.

The chain is built from TRBV5-6 and TRBJ2-5, with D maybe TRBD2 (6 bases). This CDR3 is built from 14 residues. Germline CDR1 and CDR2: SGHDT and YYEEEE. The V end was cut by 4 bases, the J end by 1 base, with 11 bases between. The DNA for the CDR3 is TGTGCCAGCAGCCACCGGACTATCCAAGAGACCCAGTACTTC. It encodes CASSHRTIQETQYF. Variable domain in full (rest from reference TRBV5-6 and TRBJ2-5): DAGVTQSPTHLIKTRGQQVTLRCSPKSGHDTVSWYQQALGQGPQFIFQYYEEEERQRGNFPDRFSGHQFPNYSSELNVNALLLGDSALYLCASSHRTIQETQYFGPGTRLLVL.

This clone was observed a single time. For the CDR3, the DNA is TGTGCCAGCAGCTACGATCTCAGTCCCAACACCGGGGAGCTGTTTTTT. It translates to CASSYDLSPNTGELFF. V and J are TRBV7-9 and TRBJ2-2; D remains unclear. Germline V lookup: CDR1 SEHNR, CDR2 FQNEAQ (reference sequence). With 4 bases removed from V and 2 bases from J, the gap between germline ends came to 14 bases. The CDR3 is 16 residues long.

The genes are TRBV7-9 and TRBJ2-7; D is undetermined. In germline, CDR1 is SEHNR, CDR2 FQNEAQ (reference sequence). The CDR3 runs 13 residues. V was cut by 3 bases and J by 1 base, with 7 bases left in between. CDR3 in amino acids: CASSFPSSYEQYF. The CDR3 region has the DNA TGTGCCAGCAGCTTTCCGAGTTCCTACGAGCAGTACTTC.

V and J are TRBV6-1 and TRBJ2-3; D may be TRBD2 (5 bases). The length of the CDR3 is 14 residues. Trimming pared 3 bases from V and 6 bases from J, leaving 13 bases between. In germline, CDR1 is MNHNS, CDR2 SASEGT. CDR3 bases: TGTGCCAGCAGTGACACGGCGGGCTTGGATACGCAGTATTTT. Protein sequence: CASSDTAGLDTQYF.

In its sample, this clone was seen once. The CDR3 region has the DNA TGCGCCAGCAGTCAATCGCTTCGCTACACCTTC. It yields the protein CASSQSLRYTF. The V and J genes are TRBV23-1 and TRBJ1-2; no reliable D call. TRBV23-1 is recorded as an ORF, its role being uncertain. CDR3 length: 11 amino acids. V dropped 0 bases and J dropped 9 bases, with 5 bases sitting between them.

This clone was detected only once. This chain joins TRBV5-1 and TRBJ2-3; no clear D. CDR3 length equals 14 residues. The germline V gene encodes CDR1 SGHRS and CDR2 YFSETQ. Trimming shortened V by 4 bases and J by 2 bases, and 11 bases separated the two germline ends. This CDR3 is CASSTRAYTDTQYF. CDR3 DNA: TGCGCCAGCAGCACCCGGGCCTACACAGATACGCAGTATTTT.

The genes are TRBV7-2 and TRBJ2-7; TRBD1 might be the D (7 bases). V was pared by 1 base and J by 5 bases, with 18 bases between. This CDR3 region has 16 residues. Germline V gene sequence: CDR1 SGHTA, CDR2 FQGNSA. The chain's CDR3 is CASSLGGTARLDEQYF. The CDR3 DNA reads as TGTGCCAGCAGCTTAGGCGGGACAGCAAGACTCGACGAGCAGTACTTC.

The chain combines TRBV27 with TRBJ2-7; maybe TRBD1 (5 bases). The ends were cut back, 3 bases at V and 2 bases at J, with 14 bases in the middle. The CDR3 loop spans 15 amino acids. Germline CDR1 reads MNHEY; CDR2 reads SMNVEV (reference sequence). The CDR3 nucleotides read TGTGCCAGCAGTTTTGGAAAGGGGCCTACCTACGAGCAGTACTTC. This codes for CASSFGKGPTYEQYF.

On this clone: One end of the junction is discordant with germline, which a read error may explain. The chain is built from TRBV27 and TRBJ2-1, with D perhaps TRBD1 (6 bases). CDR3 length: 13 residues. CDR1 and CDR2 from the germline V gene are MNHEY and SMNVEV (reference sequence). CDR3 in amino acids: CASSYDRNNGQFF. The CDR3 DNA reads TGTGCCAGCAGTTACGACAGGAACAATGGGCAGTTCTTC.

This chain joins TRBV6-4 and TRBJ2-2; possibly TRBD1 for D (6 bases). V gave up 9 bases and J gave up 3 bases, with 20 bases separating them. The germline V gene has CDR1 MRHNA and CDR2 SNTAGT. CDR3 length: 16 residues. The CDR3 sequence: CARLGNGQKYTGELFF. For the CDR3, the DNA is TGTGCCAGACTAGGGAACGGACAGAAATACACCGGGGAGCTGTTTTTT.